This T cell receptor beta chain was captured in a study of T cell clones after liver transplantation. Study details: Subjects received no induction therapy and standard immunosuppression until randomization at 12-24 months post-transplant. Study-wide results and limits: Graft donor-reactive T cells may have migrated into the graft rather than being deleted.

Worth noting for this clone: Its specificity is not known.

V gave up 6 bases and J gave up 0 bases, with 6 bases separating them. CDR1 and CDR2 (germline): LNHDA, SQIVND (reference sequence). The CDR3 spans 13 residues. TCRdb's table, derived via immunoSEQ multiplex PCR, lists solely in-frame clones and lacks some. The sample has approximately 6,200 clones; about 80% are singletons. The chain couples TRBV19 to TRBJ2-1; D is unclear. The source was CD8+ T cells from blood, collected roughly 3.5 years after liver transplant. This clonotype was obtained from a human patient who received a liver transplant. Some of these T cells may belong to the graft donor. CDR3 sequence: CASSLTSYNEQFF. In nucleotides, the CDR3 is TGTGCCAGTAGCCTCACCTCCTACAATGAGCAGTTCTTC.